A single sample gave rise to the 21 T cell receptor beta chains below, sequenced in a study of cytomegalovirus exposure and HLA in healthy donors. The PCR had 60 Vbeta and 13 Jbeta primers. Using immunoSEQ multiplex PCR, the repertoire was profiled, and TCRdb retains in-frame clones only, with some absent. This sample carries 85,000 to 130,000 clones, around 75% of them seen once, and the ten largest clones take over 2.5%. Sequencing was done on a sample of PBMCs. The source is a female donor in good health and CMV-seronegative.

The rearrangement joins TRBV7-3 to TRBJ2-5; 9 nucleotides line up with TRBD2. Germline lookup yields CDR1 SGHTA and CDR2 FQGTGA. CDR3 size: 15 residues. V shed 5 bases, J shed 5 bases, and the junction held 9 bases outside the gene matches. In DNA form, the CDR3 reads TGTGCCAGCAGCCCTGGGACTAGCTGGCGCGAGACCCAGTACTTC. Its translation: CASSPGTSWRETQYF.

The rearrangement uses TRBV27 and TRBJ2-1; 11 bases align to TRBD2. The V gene's germline CDR1 is MNHEY and CDR2 SMNVEV (reference sequence). Trimming at V came to 2 bases and at J to 6 bases, leaving 3 bases not matched to a gene. The CDR3 is made up of 15 amino acids. This chain's CDR3 is CASSLLAGGPNEQFF. The CDR3 DNA is TGTGCCAGCAGTTTACTAGCGGGAGGACCCAATGAGCAGTTCTTC.

The J gene is TRBJ1-1, the V gene TRBV19; possible D gene TRBD1, 6 bases. V was trimmed by 3 bases and J by 2 bases, leaving 10 bases between them. Per the germline V gene, CDR1 is LNHDA and CDR2 is SQIVND (reference sequence). The CDR3 consists of 14 residues. This chain's CDR3 is CASSIGQPNTEAFF. CDR3 nucleotides: TGTGCCAGTAGTATTGGACAGCCCAACACTGAAGCTTTCTTT.

This clone was seen only once. V usage is TRBV19 and J usage is TRBJ2-7; D is unresolved. Germline V gene data show CDR1 as LNHDA and CDR2 as SQIVND (reference sequence). The CDR3 has 12 amino acids. Trimming removed 5 bases at V and 0 bases at J, with 5 bases between. CDR3 residues: CASSGLSYEQYF. The CDR3 DNA is TGTGCCAGTAGTGGCCTCTCCTACGAGCAGTACTTC.

This clone was seen only a few times. CDR3 sequence (DNA): TGTGCCAGCAGCGTAGGGACTAGCGGTCCCCTACACGGGGAGCTGTTTTTT. Protein sequence: CASSVGTSGPLHGELFF. This chain connects TRBV9 to TRBJ2-2, with 10 bases aligning to TRBD2. J was trimmed by 7 bases and V by 0 bases; bases with no gene match: 9. The CDR3 has 17 amino acids. CDR1 SGDLS and CDR2 YYNGEE come from the germline V gene.

This chain links TRBV5-1 with TRBJ2-6; no firm D call. The germline V and J ends were trimmed by 1 base and 0 bases, with 5 bases remaining between them. Germline CDR1 SGHRS, CDR2 YFSETQ. This CDR3 has 15 amino acids. Here the CDR3 DNA reads TGCGCCAGCAGCTTGTCGGGCTCTGGGGCCAACGTCCTGACTTTC. This translates into CASSLSGSGANVLTF. Full variable domain (missing parts from reference TRBV5-1 and TRBJ2-6): KAGVTQTPRYLIKTRGQQVTLSCSPISGHRSVSWYQQTPGQGLQFLFEYFSETQRNKGNFPGRFSGRQFSNSRSEMNVSTLELGDSALYLCASSLSGSGANVLTFGAGSRLTVL.

The rearrangement joins TRBV7-9 to TRBJ2-1, with D possibly being TRBD2 (6 bases). This CDR3 comprises 17 residues. Germline V lookup: CDR1 SEHNR, CDR2 FQNEAQ (reference sequence). The germline V and J ends were trimmed by 1 base and 0 bases, with 13 bases remaining between them. The CDR3 is CASSLEVLAVSYNEQFF. DNA for the CDR3: TGTGCCAGCAGCTTAGAAGTATTAGCGGTCTCCTACAATGAGCAGTTCTTC.

The rearrangement links TRBV4-1 to TRBJ1-3, with D uncertain. This CDR3 region has 16 residues. Per germline, CDR1 MGHRA and CDR2 YSYEKL. The V gene lost 0 bases and the J gene lost 5 bases, with 14 bases spanning the gap. The CDR3 DNA is TGCGCCAGCAGCCAAGAAGGAGGCAGCGCTCGAAACACCATATATTTT. It codes for CASSQEGGSARNTIYF.

CDR3 bases: TGTGCCAGCAGCTTACAAACAGGGGGCCCGGAGACCCAGTACTTC. Protein: CASSLQTGGPETQYF. V is TRBV7-9 and J is TRBJ2-5, with 9 bases lining up with TRBD1. This CDR3 comprises 15 residues. The trim removed 2 bases at V and 5 bases at J, leaving 6 bases unmatched. The germline gives CDR1 SEHNR, CDR2 FQNEAQ (reference sequence).

The V call is TRBV25-1, the J call TRBJ2-1; 11 bases are a match to TRBD2. This CDR3 has 17 amino acids. Germline V lookup: CDR1 MGHDK, CDR2 SYGVNS. The ends lost 6 bases at V and 6 bases at J; junction bases unmatched: 13. CDR3 protein: CASRGHPGTSGSNEQFF. The CDR3 region has the DNA TGTGCCAGCAGGGGTCACCCTGGGACTAGCGGTTCCAATGAGCAGTTCTTC.

The rearrangement uses TRBV7-2 and TRBJ2-3, with 12 bases that match TRBD2. Germline CDR1 reads SGHTA; CDR2 reads FQGNSA. J was trimmed by 0 bases and V by 8 bases; bases with no gene match: 3. CDR3 size: 15 residues. The CDR3 region is CASELAGGSTDTQYF. The CDR3 nucleotides are TGTGCCAGCGAGCTAGCGGGAGGGAGCACAGATACGCAGTATTTT.

This rearrangement joins TRBV7-9 to TRBJ2-1; perhaps TRBD1 as D (6 bases). This CDR3 has 12 residues. Per germline, CDR1 SEHNR and CDR2 FQNEAQ (reference sequence). Deletions cut 3 bases from V and 9 bases from J, with 9 bases between. The DNA of the CDR3 is TGTGCCAGCAGCTTCGACAGGAGTGAGCAGTTCTTC. Translated, it gives CASSFDRSEQFF.

This clone was seen a single time. The chain carries TRBV2 and TRBJ2-1, with 7 positions matching TRBD2. The CDR3 has 15 amino acids. Per germline, CDR1 SNHLY and CDR2 FYNNEI. Trimming cost V 4 bases and J 8 bases; bases outside gene matches: 11. CDR3 amino acids: CASSGRPPLAHEQFF. CDR3 bases: TGTGCCAGCAGTGGCCGTCCTCCACTAGCGCATGAGCAGTTCTTC.

This clone was picked up a small number of times. This chain links TRBV5-3 with TRBJ1-1; TRBD1 is a possible D gene (5 bases). TRBV5-3 is an ORF; its function is uncertain. The CDR3 spans 13 residues. Trimming removed 6 bases at V and 1 base at J, with 10 bases between. CDR3 DNA: TGTGCCAGAAACTGCACAGGGAACACTGAAGCTTTCTTT. Its protein is CARNCTGNTEAFF.

The chain links TRBV2 to TRBJ2-7, with 14 bases that match TRBD2. Germline CDR1 and CDR2: SNHLY and FYNNEI. This CDR3 region has 19 residues. The CDR3 DNA reads TGTGCCAGCTCCCGGCCGGGACTAGCGGGAGTGGGTACGAGCAGTCGGTATCTGGTC. Its protein product is CASSRPGLAGVGTSSRYLV.

The V call is TRBV27, the J call TRBJ1-4; D might be TRBD1 (5 bases). The CDR3 totals 15 residues. Germline-derived CDR1 and CDR2 are MNHEY and SMNVEV (reference sequence). The V gene lost 2 bases and the J gene lost 4 bases, with 11 bases spanning the gap. CDR3 protein: CASSLAGQGNEKLFF. The CDR3 bases are TGTGCCAGCAGTTTAGCTGGCCAGGGTAATGAAAAACTGTTTTTT.

This chain connects TRBV6-5 to TRBJ2-7, with D perhaps TRBD1 (5 bases). The germline V and J ends were trimmed by 5 bases and 4 bases, with 12 bases remaining between them. The germline V gene has CDR1 MNHEY and CDR2 SVGAGI. The CDR3 runs 13 residues. CDR3 sequence (DNA): TGTGCCAGCAGTACGACAGCGAGATACGAGCAGTACTTC. Translating gives CASSTTARYEQYF.

This chain joins TRBV18 and TRBJ2-1; 7 bases match TRBD2. CDR1 and CDR2 from the germline V gene are KGHSH and LQKENI. CDR3 length: 13 amino acids. The junction had 8 bases not matched to a gene; V was cut back by 2 bases and J by 13 bases. In DNA, the CDR3 is TGTGCCAGCTCACCAAGTCCTAGCGGAACCCAGTTCTTC. As protein: CASSPSPSGTQFF.

This clone was picked up one time. This sequence joins TRBV18 and TRBJ2-3, with 12 bases that match TRBD1. Losses at the gene ends were 6 bases for V and 2 bases for J; bases not matched to a gene: 6. Germline CDR1 and CDR2: KGHSH and LQKENI. CDR3 length: 16 residues. For the CDR3, the DNA is TGTGCCAGCTCGGGACAGGGGGCGTCTATCACAGATACGCAGTATTTT. As protein: CASSGQGASITDTQYF. The whole variable domain, filled in from reference TRBV18 and TRBJ2-3, reads NAGVMQNPRHLVRRRGQEARLRCSPMKGHSHVYWYRQLPEEGLKFMVYLQKENIIDESGMPKERFSAEFPKEGPSILRIQQVVRGDSAAYFCASSGQGASITDTQYFGPGTRLTVL.

The chain uses TRBV7-9 and TRBJ2-5, with no clear D. Per germline, CDR1 SEHNR and CDR2 FQNEAQ (reference sequence). V was clipped by 1 base and J by 5 bases, with 14 bases between them. The CDR3 has 15 amino acids. DNA for the CDR3: TGTGCCAGCAGCTTAGGTTTAACAGAAGAGGAGACCCAGTACTTC. The encoded protein is CASSLGLTEEETQYF.

The CDR3 reads CASTGTGGPGANVLTF. The CDR3 nucleotides are TGTGCCAGTACCGGGACAGGGGGCCCTGGGGCCAACGTCCTGACTTTC. The chain employs TRBV19 and TRBJ2-6; 12 nucleotides match TRBD1. V shed 7 bases and J 2 bases; nucleotides not matched to a gene: 3. Germline CDR1 is LNHDA and CDR2 is SQIVND (reference sequence). The CDR3 has 16 residues.